This record covers a single T cell receptor beta chain. The data belong to a study of human T cells and chemical hapten exposure. TCRdb fed the RACE reads into MiXCR, producing one record per CDR3 protein. The profile shows some 180,000 distinct CDR3 sequences, around 22% of them singletons. Trimming left V 7 bases short and J 2 bases short, with 13 bases between. CDR1 and CDR2 from the germline V gene are SNHLY and FYNNEI. CDR3 length: 14 residues. Time point in this sample: patch test 1, 2 weeks after DPC sensitization. Treatment: therapeutic diphenylcyclopropenone sensitization with weekly scalp DPC.

This clonotype originated in a woman between 50 and 59 years old with alopecia areata. Some clones in this sample may be carry-over from other donors' samples. The chain links TRBV2 to TRBJ2-3; D is undetermined. The material was whole blood, obtained in connection with sensitization to the hapten diphenylcyclopropenone (DPC). CDR3 coding DNA: TGTGCCAGCATAGTAGGGCCAGCCACAGATACGCAGTATTTT. This sequence encodes CASIVGPATDTQYF.